A single sample is the source of the 19 T cell receptor beta chains below, sequenced in a study of blood T cell repertoires in COVID-19. Here immunoSEQ multiplex PCR was the method, and the copy in TCRdb shows in-frame clones only, minus some. Of approximately 450,000 clones in the sample, around 88% were seen once. Sequenced input: peripheral blood. All receptors come from a young woman with acute or convalescent COVID-19.

Of note for this clone: The junction does not match germline at one end; this may be a read error. The chain combines TRBV27 with TRBJ2-7; TRBD2 might be the D (6 bases). Germline CDR1 is MNHEY and CDR2 is SMNVEV (reference sequence). CDR3 length: 15 residues. The CDR3 coding sequence is TGTGCCAGCTGGCCCCTCGGGGACTCCTCCTCCGAGCAGTACTTC. Amino acid sequence: CASWPLGDSSSEQYF.

The chain couples TRBV15 to TRBJ2-7; 9 nucleotides match TRBD1. V was pared by 8 bases and J by 5 bases, with 7 bases of the junction left unmatched. The CDR3 loop spans 13 amino acids. The germline gives CDR1 LNHNV, CDR2 YYDKDF (reference sequence). For the CDR3, the DNA is TGTGCCACCCGGACCCGGACAGGGGACGAGCAGTACTTC. This gives the protein CATRTRTGDEQYF.

This chain links TRBV3-1 (or the pseudogene TRBV3-2) with TRBJ2-4; weak D call: TRBD1 (6 bases). This CDR3 has 19 residues. Germline lookup yields CDR1 LGHDT and CDR2 YNNKEL (reference sequence). Trimming shortened V by 1 base and J by 0 bases, and 19 bases separated the two germline ends. CDR3 DNA: TGTGCCAGCAGCCAAGGACCACTGGACAGCAAACTAGCCAAAAACATTCAGTACTTC. It codes for CASSQGPLDSKLAKNIQYF.

The gene calls are TRBV24-1 and TRBJ2-5; 10 bases fit TRBD1. The CDR3 is 14 amino acids. V was pared by 4 bases and J by 5 bases, with 3 bases of the junction left unmatched. Looked up from germline, CDR1 is KGHDR and CDR2 is SFDVKD. CDR3 sequence reads: CATSESDRGETQYF. The CDR3 DNA reads as TGTGCCACCAGTGAATCGGACAGGGGGGAGACCCAGTACTTC.

V and J are TRBV14 and TRBJ2-5; 7 bases are shared with TRBD1. Germline trimming cut 1 base from V and 4 bases from J; bases unmatched to any gene: 6. CDR1 is SGHDN and CDR2 is FVKESK in the germline V gene. The CDR3 is made up of 15 amino acids. The chain's CDR3 is CASSQATGLLETQYF. DNA for the CDR3: TGTGCCAGCAGCCAAGCGACAGGGCTTTTAGAGACCCAGTACTTC.

This chain links TRBV2 with TRBJ1-5; D is unclear. This CDR3 spans 19 amino acids. Germline assignment: CDR1 SNHLY and CDR2 FYNNEI. V was clipped by 7 bases and J by 3 bases, with 28 bases between them. The CDR3 loop reads CASTLSTKTSGMFNQPQHF. DNA of the CDR3: TGTGCCAGCACTTTGAGCACCAAGACTAGCGGTATGTTCAATCAGCCCCAGCATTTT.

This clone appeared once. This rearrangement joins TRBV5-1 to TRBJ2-3; a possible D gene is TRBD2 (5 bases). The CDR3 covers 18 residues. The germline V gene has CDR1 SGHRS and CDR2 YFSETQ. Trimming shortened V by 4 bases and J by 4 bases, and 25 bases separated the two germline ends. The CDR3 sequence: CASSRKDGLGSRPDTQYF. The CDR3 DNA reads as TGCGCCAGCAGCCGAAAAGATGGACTGGGCAGTAGGCCAGATACGCAGTATTTT.

J is TRBJ2-7 and V is TRBV6-4; possibly TRBD1 for D (5 bases). The germline CDR1 and CDR2 sequences are MRHNA and SNTAGT. This CDR3 has 15 amino acids. V dropped 1 base and J dropped 1 base, with 11 bases sitting between them. Here the CDR3 DNA reads TGTGCCAGCAGTGACTTAATCGCAGGGTCCTACGAGCAGTACTTC. Translating it yields CASSDLIAGSYEQYF.

This chain joins TRBV5-6 and TRBJ2-1; maybe TRBD2 (7 bases). Germline CDR1 and CDR2: SGHDT and YYEEEE. The ends were cut back, 4 bases at V and 5 bases at J, with 19 bases in the middle. The CDR3 spans 16 residues. CDR3 region: CASSRPRGGADNEQFF. The CDR3 DNA reads TGTGCCAGCAGCCGCCCTAGGGGGGGGGCCGACAATGAGCAGTTCTTC. Full variable domain (rest looked up from reference TRBV5-6 and TRBJ2-1): DAGVTQSPTHLIKTRGQQVTLRCSPKSGHDTVSWYQQALGQGPQFIFQYYEEEERQRGNFPDRFSGHQFPNYSSELNVNALLLGDSALYLCASSRPRGGADNEQFFGPGTRLTVL.

CDR3 coding DNA: TGCAGCGTTGTGGAGGGGACAGGGTTGTACTTC. This gives the protein CSVVEGTGLYF. The rearrangement links TRBV29-1 to TRBJ2-5; TRBD1 aligns across 9 bases. V was pared by 4 bases and J by 13 bases, with 7 bases of the junction left unmatched. The germline gives CDR1 SQVTM, CDR2 ANQGSEA. The CDR3 has 11 amino acids.

This chain uses TRBV12-3 or TRBV12-4 with TRBJ1-2; D possibly corresponds to TRBD1 (6 bases). Between the trimmed V and J ends, which lost 7 bases and 3 bases, there was a span of 12 bases. The CDR3 extends over 13 amino acids. CDR3 sequence: CASTPGQYYGYTF. The DNA for the CDR3 is TGTGCCAGCACCCCGGGACAATACTATGGCTACACCTTC.

This chain connects TRBV6-1 to TRBJ1-5; D remains unclear. Germline CDR1 MNHNS, CDR2 SASEGT. V lost 2 bases, J lost 3 bases, and 8 bases lay in between. The CDR3 is 14 amino acids. The CDR3 bases are TGTGCCAGCAGTGAAATCGGGTACAATCAGCCCCAGCATTTT. Translation gives CASSEIGYNQPQHF.

The gene calls are TRBV3-1 (or the pseudogene TRBV3-2) and TRBJ1-2; 10 nucleotides line up with TRBD1. The CDR3 is 13 residues long. CDR1 LGHDT and CDR2 YNNKEL come from the germline V gene (reference sequence). After removal of 5 bases from V and 9 bases from J, the junction contained 6 bases not matched to a gene. CDR3 in amino acids: CASSLTGGLSYTF. The CDR3 coding sequence is TGTGCCAGCAGCTTGACAGGGGGCTTGAGCTACACCTTC.

CDR3 amino acids: CASSDSDTEAFF. The CDR3 DNA sequence: TGTGCCAGCAGTGATTCAGACACTGAAGCTTTCTTT. The J gene is TRBJ1-1, the V gene TRBV2; D not certain. CDR3 length: 12 amino acids. CDR1 is SNHLY, CDR2 FYNNEI, per germline. Trimming stripped 3 bases from V and 3 bases from J, with 5 bases between.

This clone showed up just a few times. V is TRBV18 and J is TRBJ2-7; 7 bases align to TRBD1. Germline V gives CDR1 KGHSH, CDR2 LQKENI. J was trimmed by 4 bases and V by 3 bases; bases with no gene match: 6. The CDR3 loop spans 14 amino acids. The CDR3 spells CASSPIGTAYEQYF. CDR3 nucleotides: TGTGCCAGCTCACCTATCGGGACAGCTTACGAGCAGTACTTC.

This clone showed up just once. The rearrangement uses TRBV6-2 or TRBV6-3 and TRBJ2-7; TRBD1 might be the D (5 bases). V was clipped by 2 bases and J by 5 bases, with 10 bases between them. The germline V gene encodes CDR1 MNHEY and CDR2 SVGEGT. The CDR3 runs to 13 residues. CDR3 nucleotides: TGTGCCAGCAGTTACGCGGACACTCACGAGCAGTACTTC. It translates to CASSYADTHEQYF.

V and J are TRBV5-6 and TRBJ1-1; no clear D. The CDR3 is 14 amino acids. Germline lookup yields CDR1 SGHDT and CDR2 YYEEEE. Trimming removed 0 bases at V and 7 bases at J, with 13 bases between. The DNA for the CDR3 is TGTGCCAGCAGCTTGGACAATGTAGCCTATGAAGCTTTCTTT. Residues: CASSLDNVAYEAFF.

This clone was seen just once. The rearrangement uses TRBV27 and TRBJ2-7; D not resolved. The CDR3 loop spans 15 amino acids. CDR1 is MNHEY, CDR2 SMNVEV, per germline (reference sequence). V gave up 6 bases and J gave up 6 bases, with 21 bases separating them. The CDR3 nucleotides are TGTGCCAGCAGGCCAATTGCGGCAGCTTTTGGCGAGCAGTACTTC. This translates into CASRPIAAAFGEQYF.

V is TRBV19 and J is TRBJ2-6; D is perhaps TRBD2 (5 bases). Germline V gives CDR1 LNHDA, CDR2 SQIVND (reference sequence). There are 15 residues in the CDR3. Trimming took off 3 bases at V and 3 bases at J, with 9 bases between the two ends. The CDR3 is CASSIGGHGANVLTF. CDR3 nucleotide sequence: TGTGCCAGTAGTATCGGCGGGCATGGGGCCAACGTCCTGACTTTC.